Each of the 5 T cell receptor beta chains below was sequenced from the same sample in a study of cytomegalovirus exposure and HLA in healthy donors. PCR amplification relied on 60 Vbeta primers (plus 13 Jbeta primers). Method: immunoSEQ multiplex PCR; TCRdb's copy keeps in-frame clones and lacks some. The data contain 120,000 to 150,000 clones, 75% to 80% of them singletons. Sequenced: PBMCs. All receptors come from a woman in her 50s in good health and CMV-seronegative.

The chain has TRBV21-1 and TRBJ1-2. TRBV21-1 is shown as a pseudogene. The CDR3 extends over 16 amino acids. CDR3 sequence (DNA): TGTGCCAGCAGCCGGGGGGTGGGGGGCTCGAGCTATGGCTACACCTTC. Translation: CASSRGVGGSSYGYTF.

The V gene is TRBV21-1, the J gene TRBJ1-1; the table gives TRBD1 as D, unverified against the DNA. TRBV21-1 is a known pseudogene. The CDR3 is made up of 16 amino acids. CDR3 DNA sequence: TGTGCCAGCAGCAAAGCGGACAGGGGGCTGAACACTGAAGCTTTCTTT. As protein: CASSKADRGLNTEAFF.

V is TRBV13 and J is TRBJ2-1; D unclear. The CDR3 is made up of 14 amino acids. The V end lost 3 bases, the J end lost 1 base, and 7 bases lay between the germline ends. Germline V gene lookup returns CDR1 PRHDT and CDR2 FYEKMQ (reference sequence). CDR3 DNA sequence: TGTGCCAGCAGCTTCAGCGTGTCCTACAATGAGCAGTTCTTC. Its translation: CASSFSVSYNEQFF.

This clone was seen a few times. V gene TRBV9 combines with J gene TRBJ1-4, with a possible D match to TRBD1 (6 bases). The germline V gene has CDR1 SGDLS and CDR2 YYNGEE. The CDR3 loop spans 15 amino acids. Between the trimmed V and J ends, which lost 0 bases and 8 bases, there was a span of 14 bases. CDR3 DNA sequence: TGTGCCAGCAGCGTAGGAAGACAGGCACAGGAAAAACTGTTTTTT. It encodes CASSVGRQAQEKLFF. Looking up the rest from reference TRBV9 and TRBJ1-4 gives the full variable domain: DSGVTQTPKHLITATGQRVTLRCSPRSGDLSVYWYQQSLDQGLQFLIQYYNGEERAKGNILERFSAQQFPDLHSELNLSSLELGDSALYFCASSVGRQAQEKLFFGSGTQLSVL.

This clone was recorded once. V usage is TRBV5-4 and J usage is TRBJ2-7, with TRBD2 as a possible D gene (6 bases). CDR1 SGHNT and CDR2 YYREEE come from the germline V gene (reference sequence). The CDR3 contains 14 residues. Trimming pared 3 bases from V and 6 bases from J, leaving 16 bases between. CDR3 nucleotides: TGTGCCAGCAGCTCCGGGACTCCTTTGCGCGAGCAGTACTTC. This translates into CASSSGTPLREQYF.